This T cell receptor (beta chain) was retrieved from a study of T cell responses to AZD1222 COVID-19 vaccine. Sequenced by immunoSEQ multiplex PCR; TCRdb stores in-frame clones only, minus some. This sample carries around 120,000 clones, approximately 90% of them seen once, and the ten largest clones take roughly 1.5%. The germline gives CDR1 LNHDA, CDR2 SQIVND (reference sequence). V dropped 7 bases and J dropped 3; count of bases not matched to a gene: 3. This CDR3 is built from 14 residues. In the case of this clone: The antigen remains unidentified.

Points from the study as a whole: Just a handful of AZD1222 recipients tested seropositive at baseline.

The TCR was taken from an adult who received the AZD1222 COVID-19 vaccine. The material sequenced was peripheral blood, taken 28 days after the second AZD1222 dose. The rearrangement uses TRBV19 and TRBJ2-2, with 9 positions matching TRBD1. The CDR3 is CASKGQGDTGELFF. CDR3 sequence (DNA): TGTGCCAGTAAGGGACAGGGCGACACCGGGGAGCTGTTTTTT.